The table lists the clone carrying this TCR beta chain with many counts. The antigen is unknown. This record belongs to a study of T-cell reconstitution after alpha-beta-depleted transplantation in children. Unique molecular identifiers were incorporated when the TCRbeta library was constructed. One entry per CDR3 protein, called by TCRdb with MiXCR from the PCR reads. The table lists about 290,000 distinct CDR3 sequences, about 9.4% of them singletons, with less than 9% in the top ten. Between the trimmed V and J ends, which lost 2 bases and 5 bases, there was a span of 11 bases. CDR3 length equals 13 residues. Germline CDR1 SQVTM, CDR2 ANQGSEA. Overall study results and limits: Fresh T-cell production supplied most of the T-cell counts and diversity seen one year after transplant. Alpha-beta T cells about two months after transplant reportedly derived from several hundred expanded graft clones.

The sample was PBMCs, taken before TCRalphabeta/CD19-depleted stem cell transplant. V gene TRBV29-1 combines with J gene TRBJ2-3; TRBD2 is a possible D gene (5 bases). This TCR came from a boy under three years old with acute myeloid leukemia, due to receive a stem cell transplant. The DNA of the CDR3 is TGCAGCGTTGAATTGGGAGCAGAAGATACGCAGTATTTT. As protein: CSVELGAEDTQYF.